What follows are 9 T cell receptor beta chains derived from one specimen sequenced in a study of cytomegalovirus exposure and HLA in healthy donors. 60 Vbeta and 13 Jbeta primers were used in PCR. Profiling relied on immunoSEQ multiplex PCR, and the TCRdb table lists in-frame clones only, not all of them. The table shows roughly 100,000 clones, with around 79% occurring only once. Sequenced: PBMCs. These receptors originate from a man in his fifties or sixties in good health and CMV-seronegative.

The chain combines TRBV10-3 with TRBJ1-2; 9 nucleotides agree with TRBD1. Trimming cost V 5 bases and J 0 bases; bases outside gene matches: 7. The length of the CDR3 is 16 residues. Germline CDR1 ENHRY, CDR2 SYGVKD. The CDR3 region has the DNA TGTGCCATCAGTCCACAGGGGGCTCTAGCTAACTATGGCTACACCTTC. This translates into CAISPQGALANYGYTF.

This chain connects TRBV6-1 to TRBJ2-5, with 11 bases identical to TRBD2. The CDR3 is made up of 15 amino acids. The V gene end was trimmed by 2 bases and the J gene end by 4 bases; junction bases not matched to a gene: 3. Looked up from germline, CDR1 is MNHNS and CDR2 is SASEGT. CDR3 amino acids: CASSELAGGLETQYF. CDR3 in DNA: TGTGCCAGCAGTGAACTAGCGGGGGGTCTAGAGACCCAGTACTTC.

V is TRBV9 and J is TRBJ2-5; 11 bases agree with TRBD2. This CDR3 region has 16 residues. V gave up 4 bases and J gave up 1 base; unmatched junction bases: 6. Looked up from germline, CDR1 is SGDLS and CDR2 is YYNGEE. CDR3 coding DNA: TGTGCCAGCAGCTCTCGACTAGCGGGGTCCCAAGAGACCCAGTACTTC. Its translation: CASSSRLAGSQETQYF.

This sequence joins TRBV10-3 and TRBJ1-1, with TRBD1 as a possible D gene (6 bases). From germline, CDR1 is ENHRY and CDR2 SYGVKD. The CDR3 spans 14 residues. Trimming pared 6 bases from V and 2 bases from J, leaving 13 bases between. CDR3 DNA sequence: TGTGCCATCAGGAACAGGGTTCCAAACACTGAAGCTTTCTTT. Amino acid sequence: CAIRNRVPNTEAFF.

The gene calls are TRBV27 and TRBJ1-4; D is uncertain. The germline gives CDR1 MNHEY, CDR2 SMNVEV (reference sequence). This CDR3 contains 14 residues. The V gene lost 8 bases and the J gene lost 6 bases, with 16 bases spanning the gap. CDR3 in DNA: TGTGCCAGCTGTTCGAGCGCAGACGATGAAAAACTGTTTTTT. Protein: CASCSSADDEKLFF. The entire variable domain, with the rest obtained from reference TRBV27 and TRBJ1-4, is as follows: EAQVTQNPRYLITVTGKKLTVTCSQNMNHEYMSWYRQDPGLGLRQIYYSMNVEVTDKGDVPEGYKVSRKEKRNFPLILESPSPNQTSLYFCASCSSADDEKLFFGSGTQLSVL.

The V gene is TRBV5-1, the J gene TRBJ1-6, with D possibly being TRBD1 (6 bases). The germline V gene has CDR1 SGHRS and CDR2 YFSETQ. Trimming stripped 3 bases from V and 4 bases from J, with 8 bases between. The CDR3 contains 14 residues. CDR3 nucleotide sequence: TGCGCCAGCAGCTCGGGACAATATAATTCACCCCTCCACTTT. It specifies CASSSGQYNSPLHF.

This clone was counted only a few times. The chain employs TRBV5-1 and TRBJ2-7; 9 bases line up with TRBD2. Per the germline V gene, CDR1 is SGHRS and CDR2 is YFSETQ. The CDR3 runs 18 residues. J gave up 7 bases and V 0 bases, and 17 bases lay outside the gene matches. The CDR3 loop reads CASSLAYLAGPPSGEQYF. DNA for the CDR3: TGCGCCAGCAGCTTGGCCTATCTAGCGGGGCCCCCCTCGGGAGAGCAGTACTTC.

There are a few counts of this clone. The rearrangement links TRBV9 to TRBJ1-1, with 7 bases fitting TRBD1. The CDR3 extends over 14 amino acids. Looked up from germline, CDR1 is SGDLS and CDR2 is YYNGEE. With 3 bases clipped from V and 0 bases from J, the junction kept 2 bases outside the gene matches. The CDR3, as DNA: TGTGCCAGCAGCGAGGGACAGATGAACACTGAAGCTTTCTTT. Translated, it gives CASSEGQMNTEAFF.

The chain links TRBV10-2 to TRBJ1-2, with D possibly matching TRBD1 (5 bases). This CDR3 has 13 residues. CDR1 is WSHSY, CDR2 SAAADI, per germline. V lost 7 bases and J 4 bases, leaving 13 bases between the germline ends. In DNA form, the CDR3 reads TGCGCCAGCAAGGACCAGGGCGCCTATGGCTACACCTTC. Translated, it gives CASKDQGAYGYTF.